The present T cell receptor beta chain was sequenced within a study of shared clonotypes between healthy human individuals. This table comes from immunoSEQ multiplex PCR, and its TCRdb copy is limited to in-frame clones, with some not included. The sample shows 2 million to 2.5 million clones, approximately 96% of them seen only once. V lost 2 bases to trimming and J lost 6 bases, with 14 bases between them. The CDR3 consists of 14 residues. Overall study findings and caveats: In general, naive subsets displayed greater estimated richness than memory subsets did. It was observed that 5% to 6% of naive CD4 clonotypes were shared across several donors.

Concerning this clone: Its matching antigen is unknown.

The sequenced material came from naive CD4+ T cells sorted from blood. Subset defined: CD45RA+ positively selected. The receptor's source is a man aged 18 to 35 in good health. This rearrangement joins TRBV23-1 to TRBJ2-7; no clear D gene. TRBV23-1 is an ORF; its function is uncertain. The CDR3 coding sequence is TGCGCCAGCAGTCAAATCCTTTCCCCACTCGAGCAGTACTTC. Its protein is CASSQILSPLEQYF.